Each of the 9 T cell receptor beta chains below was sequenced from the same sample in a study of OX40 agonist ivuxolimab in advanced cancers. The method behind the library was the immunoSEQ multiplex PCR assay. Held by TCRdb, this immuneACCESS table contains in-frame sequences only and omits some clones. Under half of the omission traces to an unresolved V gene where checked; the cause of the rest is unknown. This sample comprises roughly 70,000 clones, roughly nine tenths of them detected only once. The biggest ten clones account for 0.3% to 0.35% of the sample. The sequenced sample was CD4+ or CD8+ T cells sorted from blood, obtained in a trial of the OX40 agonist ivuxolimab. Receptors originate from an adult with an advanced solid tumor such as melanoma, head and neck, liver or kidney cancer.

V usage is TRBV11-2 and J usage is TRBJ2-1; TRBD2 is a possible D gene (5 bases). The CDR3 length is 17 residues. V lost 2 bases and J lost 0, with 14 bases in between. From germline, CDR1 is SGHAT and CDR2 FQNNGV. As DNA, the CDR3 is TGTGCCAGCAGCTTATTCATAGCGCTGAGCTCCTACAATGAGCAGTTCTTC. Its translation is CASSLFIALSSYNEQFF.

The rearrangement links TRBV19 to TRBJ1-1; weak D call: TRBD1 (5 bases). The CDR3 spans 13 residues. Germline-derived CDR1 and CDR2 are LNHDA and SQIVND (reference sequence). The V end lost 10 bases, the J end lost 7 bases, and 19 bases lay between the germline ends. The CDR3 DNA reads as TGTGCCACCGACACTGGGGGGTTTCTTGAAGCTTTCTTT. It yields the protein CATDTGGFLEAFF.

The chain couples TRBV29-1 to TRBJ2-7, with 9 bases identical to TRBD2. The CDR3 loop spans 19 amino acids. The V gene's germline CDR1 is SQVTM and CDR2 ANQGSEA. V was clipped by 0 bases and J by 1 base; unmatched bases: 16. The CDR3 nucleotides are TGCAGCGTTGAAGAATTGTCGAGAGCGGGAGGCCTTAAGTCCTACGAGCAGTACTTC. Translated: CSVEELSRAGGLKSYEQYF.

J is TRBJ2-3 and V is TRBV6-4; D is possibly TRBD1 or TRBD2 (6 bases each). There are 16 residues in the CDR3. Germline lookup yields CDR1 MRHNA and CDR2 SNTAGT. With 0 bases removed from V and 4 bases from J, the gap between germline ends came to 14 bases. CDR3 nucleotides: TGTGCCAGCAGTGACTCGAATAGGGGGAGGTCAGATACGCAGTATTTT. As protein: CASSDSNRGRSDTQYF.

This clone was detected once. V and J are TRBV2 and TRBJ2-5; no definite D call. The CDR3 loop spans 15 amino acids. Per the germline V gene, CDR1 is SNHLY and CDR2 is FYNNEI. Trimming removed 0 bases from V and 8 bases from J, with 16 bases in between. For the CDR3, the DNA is TGTGCCAGCAGTGAAGCGGCCAATTCGGTCGCAACCCAGTACTTC. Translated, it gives CASSEAANSVATQYF.

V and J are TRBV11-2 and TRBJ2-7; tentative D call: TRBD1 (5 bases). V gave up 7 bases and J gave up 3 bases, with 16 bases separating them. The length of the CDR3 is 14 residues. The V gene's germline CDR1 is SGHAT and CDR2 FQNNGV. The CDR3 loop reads CASTHRSGNYEQYF. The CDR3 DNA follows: TGTGCCAGCACCCACAGGTCCGGCAACTACGAGCAGTACTTC.

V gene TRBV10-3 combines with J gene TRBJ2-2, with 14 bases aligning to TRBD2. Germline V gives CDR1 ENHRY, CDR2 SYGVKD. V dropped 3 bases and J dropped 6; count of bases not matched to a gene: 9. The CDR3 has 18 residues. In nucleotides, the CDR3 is TGTGCCATCAGTGAAGAAGGGACTAGCGGGAGAGTTTCCGGGGAGCTGTTTTTT. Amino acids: CAISEEGTSGRVSGELFF.

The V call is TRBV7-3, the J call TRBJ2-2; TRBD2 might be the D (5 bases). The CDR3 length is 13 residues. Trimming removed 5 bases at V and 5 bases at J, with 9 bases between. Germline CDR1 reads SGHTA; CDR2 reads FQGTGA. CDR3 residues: CASSASGTGELFF. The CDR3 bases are TGTGCCAGCAGCGCCTCGGGGACCGGGGAGCTGTTTTTT.

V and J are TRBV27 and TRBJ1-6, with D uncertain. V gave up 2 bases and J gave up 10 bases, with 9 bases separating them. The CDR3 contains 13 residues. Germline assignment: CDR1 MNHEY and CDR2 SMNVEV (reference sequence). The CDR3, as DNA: TGTGCCAGCAGTTTACGGGCACTCTCACCCCTCCACTTT. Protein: CASSLRALSPLHF.